This entry lists 3 T cell receptor beta chains sequenced from one sample in a study of control samples from healthy donors and cancer patients. Sequencing was performed with immunoSEQ multiplex PCR; in TCRdb, only in-frame clones are kept and a portion is missing. The sample lists about 120,000 clones; more than 85% were seen once. Sequencing input: PBMCs. The receptors here all came from a man aged 50 to 60 with head and neck cancer.

The J gene is TRBJ2-2, the V gene TRBV7-2, with TRBD1 matching 9 bases. V shed 5 bases and J 5 bases; nucleotides not matched to a gene: 6. Germline CDR1 SGHTA, CDR2 FQGNSA. The CDR3 is made up of 15 amino acids. The CDR3 nucleotides are TGTGCCAGCAGCCCACAGGGGGCGCGAACCGGGGAGCTGTTTTTT. It codes for CASSPQGARTGELFF. The whole variable domain, remainder taken from reference TRBV7-2 and TRBJ2-2, is GAGVSQSPSNKVTEKGKDVELRCDPISGHTALYWYRQSLGQGLEFLIYFQGNSAPDKSGLPSDRFSAERTGGSVSTLTIQRTQQEDSAVYLCASSPQGARTGELFFGEGSRLTVL.

The chain is built from TRBV18 and TRBJ2-5, with D perhaps being TRBD1 or TRBD2 (5 bases each). The CDR3 loop spans 14 amino acids. CDR1 and CDR2 (germline): KGHSH, LQKENI. V was clipped by 0 bases and J by 3 bases, with 8 bases between them. The CDR3 here is CASSPPGTKETQYF. The CDR3 DNA is TGTGCCAGCTCACCACCTGGGACCAAAGAGACCCAGTACTTC. The full variable domain, in which reference TRBV18 and TRBJ2-5 provide the parts outside the CDR3, is NAGVMQNPRHLVRRRGQEARLRCSPMKGHSHVYWYRQLPEEGLKFMVYLQKENIIDESGMPKERFSAEFPKEGPSILRIQQVVRGDSAAYFCASSPPGTKETQYFGPGTRLLVL.

The chain combines TRBV24-1 with TRBJ1-1, with 10 nucleotides matching TRBD1. CDR3 size: 14 residues. Germline V gives CDR1 KGHDR, CDR2 SFDVKD. V lost 5 bases and J lost 4; bases outside the gene matches: 3. CDR3 loop: CATSGGQGGTEAFF. CDR3 in DNA: TGTGCCACCAGTGGTGGACAGGGGGGCACTGAAGCTTTCTTT.